The T cell receptor (beta chain) under discussion was sequenced for a study of blood T cell repertoires in COVID-19 (dated by TCRdb to the early 2020s). Background on the whole study: The collaborator samples originated in the United States, Italy and Spain and spanned the acute and convalescent phases of COVID-19. Samples came from the ongoing ImmuneRACE study (first 160 participants) plus 1,254 subjects from 6 global collaborators. The material from the prospective study consisted of cDNA or gDNA derived from T cells, B-cell-depleted T cells, or PBMCs. A de-identified subject ID, COVID-19 status, age in years and sex were almost always included in the sample metadata. The repertoires were released in a freely available public database intended as a resource for research on the immune response to SARS-CoV-2. HLA class I and class II types, where available, came from metadata supplied by the sample provider rather than from assay-based typing. Deeply sampled blood TCRbeta repertoires from subjects exposed to, actively infected with, or recovered from COVID-19 were included in the dataset. Broad study findings and their caveats: The quantity of clinical and demographic metadata differed by source and by participant and was supplied without curation.

As concerns this clone: No antigen is known for it. Within one base of it there is no much larger clone, and no base qualities were kept.

TCRbeta CDR3 regions were amplified from genomic DNA by means of the immunoSEQ Assay, a bias-controlled multiplex PCR. The source study handled its data this way. The number of nucleated cells in each sample was estimated by amplification of reference gene primers within the assay. To quantify the absolute abundance of each unique TCRbeta CDR3 rearrangement, sequence reads were collapsed and filtered. For each sample, productive Simpson clonality was calculated as the square root of Simpson's diversity index across productive rearrangements. TCRdb re-hosts the immuneACCESS table, in-frame sequences only. Its copies lack some clones; in the studies checked, an unresolved V gene accounts for under half of them, and the cause for the rest is not known. V and J calls and clone size come straight from that table; D and trimming were deduced from the DNA. The sample records around 450,000 clones, approximately 90% of which are singletons. The leading ten clones occupy more than 4% of the sample.

The germline V end is reduced by 6 bases and the J end by 5 bases; junction bases left unmatched: 3. The CDR3 goes from the cysteine to the phenylalanine over 13 residues. Only the CDR3 part of the read is kept: 39 bases, read in frame from the first base. Reading the germline V gene gives CDR1 MNHEY and CDR2 SVGAGI. The collaborating institutions used their own protocols to collect whole blood in K2EDTA tubes. For TCRbeta analysis, collaborators shipped samples in one of three forms: frozen whole blood, isolated PBMCs, or DNA extracted from either of those sample types. The receptor was isolated from a woman aged 30 to 39 with acute or convalescent COVID-19. Sequenced input: peripheral blood. The chain was built from TRBV6-5 and TRBJ2-7, with 11 central nucleotides matching TRBD1. The DNA reads TGTGCCAGCAGGGGACAGGGGGTACACGAGCAGTACTTC. It translates to CASRGQGVHEQYF.